Included here is one TCR beta chain sequence, with context. The record originates from a study of blood T cell repertoires in COVID-19. Study information: In each case, the material was cDNA or gDNA derived from T cells, B-cell-depleted T cells, or PBMCs.

The CDR3 totals 13 residues. The V gene lost 3 bases and the J gene lost 8 bases, with 10 bases spanning the gap. In germline, CDR1 is KGHSH, CDR2 LQKENI. The table came from immunoSEQ multiplex PCR; TCRdb's copy has only in-frame clones and leaves some out. The repertoire holds about 62,000 clones, with 65% to 80% as singletons. The sequenced sample consisted of peripheral blood. The rearrangement uses TRBV18 and TRBJ1-4; D uncertain. The clonotype was recovered from a woman older than 75 with active or convalescent COVID-19. CDR3 in DNA: TGTGCCAGCTCACCCGATACCCGGGAAAAACTGTTTTTT. It encodes CASSPDTREKLFF.